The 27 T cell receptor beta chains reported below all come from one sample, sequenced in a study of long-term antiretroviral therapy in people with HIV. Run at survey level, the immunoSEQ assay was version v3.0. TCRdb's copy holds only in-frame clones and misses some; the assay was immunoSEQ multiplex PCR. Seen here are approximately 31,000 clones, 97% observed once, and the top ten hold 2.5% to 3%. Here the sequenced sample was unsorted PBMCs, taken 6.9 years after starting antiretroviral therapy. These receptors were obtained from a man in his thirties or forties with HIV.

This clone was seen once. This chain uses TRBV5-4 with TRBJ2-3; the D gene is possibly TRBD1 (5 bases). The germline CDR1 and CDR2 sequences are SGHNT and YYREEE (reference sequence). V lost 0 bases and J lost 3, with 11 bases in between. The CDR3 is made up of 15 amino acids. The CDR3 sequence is CASSLATVGTDTQYF. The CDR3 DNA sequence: TGTGCCAGCAGCTTGGCGACAGTGGGGACAGATACGCAGTATTTT.

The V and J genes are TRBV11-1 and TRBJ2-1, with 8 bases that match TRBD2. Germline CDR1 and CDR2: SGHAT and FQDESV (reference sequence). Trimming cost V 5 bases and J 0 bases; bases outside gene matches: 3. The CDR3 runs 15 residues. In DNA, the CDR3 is TGTGCCAGCAGCCGGACTAGCAGCTCCTACAATGAGCAGTTCTTC. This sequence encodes CASSRTSSSYNEQFF.

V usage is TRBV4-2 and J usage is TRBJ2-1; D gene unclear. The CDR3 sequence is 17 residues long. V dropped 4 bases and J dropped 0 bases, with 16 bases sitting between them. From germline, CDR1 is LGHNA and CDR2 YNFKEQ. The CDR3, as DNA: TGTGCCAGCAGCCTGAACTATTGGCGGAGCTCCTACAATGAGCAGTTCTTC. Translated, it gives CASSLNYWRSSYNEQFF.

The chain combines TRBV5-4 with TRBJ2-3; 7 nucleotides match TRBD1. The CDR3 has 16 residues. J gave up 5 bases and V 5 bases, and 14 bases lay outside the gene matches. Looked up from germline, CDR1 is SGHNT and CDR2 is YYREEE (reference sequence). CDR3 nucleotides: TGTGCCAGCAGTAACCCCGGCCTTCCAGGGGGAGATACGCAGTATTTT. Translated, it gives CASSNPGLPGGDTQYF.

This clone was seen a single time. The CDR3 reads CASSSSSMNTEAFF. CDR3 DNA sequence: TGTGCCAGCAGCTCCAGCAGCATGAACACTGAAGCTTTCTTT. The chain recombines TRBV7-6 with TRBJ1-1; D uncertain. The V end was cut by 4 bases, the J end by 0 bases, with 9 bases between. The germline V gene has CDR1 SGHVS and CDR2 FNYEAQ. The CDR3 length is 14 residues.

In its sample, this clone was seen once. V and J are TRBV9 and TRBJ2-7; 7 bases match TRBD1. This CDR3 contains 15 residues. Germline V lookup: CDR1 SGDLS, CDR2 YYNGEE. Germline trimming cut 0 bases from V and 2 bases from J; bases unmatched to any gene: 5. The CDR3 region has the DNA TGTGCCAGCAGCGTAGGAGACAGGGACGCCTACGAGCAGTACTTC. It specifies CASSVGDRDAYEQYF. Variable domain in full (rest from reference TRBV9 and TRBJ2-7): DSGVTQTPKHLITATGQRVTLRCSPRSGDLSVYWYQQSLDQGLQFLIQYYNGEERAKGNILERFSAQQFPDLHSELNLSSLELGDSALYFCASSVGDRDAYEQYFGPGTRLTVT.

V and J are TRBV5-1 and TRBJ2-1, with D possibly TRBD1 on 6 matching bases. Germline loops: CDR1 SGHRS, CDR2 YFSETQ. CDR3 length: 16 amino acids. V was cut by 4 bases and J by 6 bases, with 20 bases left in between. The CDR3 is CASSLIQGGSGNEQFF. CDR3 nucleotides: TGCGCCAGCAGCCTTATACAGGGTGGTTCAGGCAATGAGCAGTTCTTC.

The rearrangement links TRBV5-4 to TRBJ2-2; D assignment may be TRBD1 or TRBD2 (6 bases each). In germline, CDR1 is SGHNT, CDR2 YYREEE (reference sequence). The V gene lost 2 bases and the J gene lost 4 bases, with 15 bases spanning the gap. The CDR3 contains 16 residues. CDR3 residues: CASSFPSRGGTGELFF. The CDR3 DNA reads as TGTGCCAGCAGCTTCCCTAGCAGGGGAGGCACCGGGGAGCTGTTTTTT.

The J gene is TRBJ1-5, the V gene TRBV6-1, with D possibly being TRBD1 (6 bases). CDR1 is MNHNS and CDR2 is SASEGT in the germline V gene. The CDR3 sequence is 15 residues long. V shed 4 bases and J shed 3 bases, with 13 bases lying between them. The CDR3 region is CASSGRTVSNQPQHF. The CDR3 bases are TGTGCCAGCAGTGGGCGGACAGTCTCCAATCAGCCCCAGCATTTT.

The CDR3 DNA reads as TGTGCCAGCAGCTTTGAGAGGTCGTGGAACACCGGGGAGCTGTTTTTT. Translation gives CASSFERSWNTGELFF. The J gene is TRBJ2-2, the V gene TRBV11-2, with D hard to call. V lost 3 bases and J 1 base, leaving 12 bases between the germline ends. This CDR3 region has 16 residues. CDR1 and CDR2 (germline): SGHAT, FQNNGV. The variable domain in full, completed from reference TRBV11-2 and TRBJ2-2, reads EAGVAQSPRYKIIEKRQSVAFWCNPISGHATLYWYQQILGQGPKLLIQFQNNGVVDDSQLPKDRFSAERLKGVDSTLKIQPAKLEDSAVYLCASSFERSWNTGELFFGEGSRLTVL.

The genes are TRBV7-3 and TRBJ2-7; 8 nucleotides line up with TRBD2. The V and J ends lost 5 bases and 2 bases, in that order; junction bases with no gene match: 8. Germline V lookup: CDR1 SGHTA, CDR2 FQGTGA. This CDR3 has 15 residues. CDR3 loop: CASSNPGLEPYEQYF. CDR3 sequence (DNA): TGTGCCAGCAGCAACCCGGGACTAGAACCCTACGAGCAGTACTTC.

The CDR3 here is CASSFTGTGELFF. CDR3 DNA sequence: TGTGCCAGCAGTTTTACGGGAACCGGGGAGCTGTTTTTT. V usage is TRBV27 and J usage is TRBJ2-2; D possibly corresponds to TRBD2 (5 bases). Trimming removed 3 bases at V and 5 bases at J, with 7 bases between. In germline, CDR1 is MNHEY, CDR2 SMNVEV (reference sequence). The CDR3 length is 13 residues.

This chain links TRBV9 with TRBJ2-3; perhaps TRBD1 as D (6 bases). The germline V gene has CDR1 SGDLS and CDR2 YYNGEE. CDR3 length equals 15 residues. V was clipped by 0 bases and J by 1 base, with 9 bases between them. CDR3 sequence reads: CASSVGAGGTDTQYF. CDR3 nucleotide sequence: TGTGCCAGCAGCGTAGGGGCAGGGGGCACAGATACGCAGTATTTT.

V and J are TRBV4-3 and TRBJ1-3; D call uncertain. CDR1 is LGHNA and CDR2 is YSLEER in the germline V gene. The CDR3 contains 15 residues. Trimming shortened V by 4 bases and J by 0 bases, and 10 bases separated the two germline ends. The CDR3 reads CASSRAASSGNTIYF. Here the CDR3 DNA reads TGCGCCAGCAGCCGAGCAGCGAGCTCTGGAAACACCATATATTTT.

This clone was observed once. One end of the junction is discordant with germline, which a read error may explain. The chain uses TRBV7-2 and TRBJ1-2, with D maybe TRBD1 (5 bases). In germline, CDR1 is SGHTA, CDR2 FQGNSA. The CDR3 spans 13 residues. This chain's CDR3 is CASSLVRDYGYTF. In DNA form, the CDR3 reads TGTGCCAGCAGCTTAGTTAGGGACTACGGCTACACCTTC. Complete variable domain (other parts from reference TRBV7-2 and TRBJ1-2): GAGVSQSPSNKVTEKGKDVELRCDPISGHTALYWYRQSLGQGLEFLIYFQGNSAPDKSGLPSDRFSAERTGGSVSTLTIQRTQQEDSAVYLCASSLVRDYGYTFGSGTRLTVV.

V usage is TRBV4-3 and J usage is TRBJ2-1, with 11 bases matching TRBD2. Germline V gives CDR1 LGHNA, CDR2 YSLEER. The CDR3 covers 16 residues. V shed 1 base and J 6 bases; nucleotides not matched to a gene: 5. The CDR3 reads CASSQVGLAGGNEQFF. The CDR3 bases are TGCGCCAGCAGCCAAGTGGGGCTAGCGGGGGGCAATGAGCAGTTCTTC.

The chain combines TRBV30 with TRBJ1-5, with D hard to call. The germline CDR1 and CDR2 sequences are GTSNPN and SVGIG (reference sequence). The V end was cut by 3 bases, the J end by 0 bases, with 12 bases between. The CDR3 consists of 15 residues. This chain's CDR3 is CAWRASGDSNQPQHF. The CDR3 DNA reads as TGTGCCTGGAGGGCCTCAGGCGATAGCAATCAGCCCCAGCATTTT.

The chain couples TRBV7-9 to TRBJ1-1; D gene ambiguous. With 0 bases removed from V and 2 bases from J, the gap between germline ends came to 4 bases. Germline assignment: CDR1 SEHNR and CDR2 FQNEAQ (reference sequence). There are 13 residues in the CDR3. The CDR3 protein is CASSLAGNTEAFF. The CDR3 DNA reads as TGTGCCAGCAGCTTAGCGGGAAACACTGAAGCTTTCTTT.

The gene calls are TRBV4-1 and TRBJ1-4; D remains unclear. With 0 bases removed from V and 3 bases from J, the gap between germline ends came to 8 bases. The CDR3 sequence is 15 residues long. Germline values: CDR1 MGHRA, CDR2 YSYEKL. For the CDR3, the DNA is TGCGCCAGCAGCCAAGAGCCGCAATCTAATGAAAAACTGTTTTTT. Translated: CASSQEPQSNEKLFF.

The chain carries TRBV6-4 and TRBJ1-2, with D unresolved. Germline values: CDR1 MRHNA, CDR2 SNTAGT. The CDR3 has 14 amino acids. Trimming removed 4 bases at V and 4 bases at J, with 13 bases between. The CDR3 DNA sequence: TGTGCCAGCAGTGGAGGGAGGATGTCCTATGGCTACACCTTC. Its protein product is CASSGGRMSYGYTF.

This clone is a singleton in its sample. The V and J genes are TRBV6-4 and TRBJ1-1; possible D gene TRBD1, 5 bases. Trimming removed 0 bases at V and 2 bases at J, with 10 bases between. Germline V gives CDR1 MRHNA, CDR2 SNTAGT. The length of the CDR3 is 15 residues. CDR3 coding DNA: TGTGCCAGCAGTGACTCCAGGACAACAAACACTGAAGCTTTCTTT. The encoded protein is CASSDSRTTNTEAFF.

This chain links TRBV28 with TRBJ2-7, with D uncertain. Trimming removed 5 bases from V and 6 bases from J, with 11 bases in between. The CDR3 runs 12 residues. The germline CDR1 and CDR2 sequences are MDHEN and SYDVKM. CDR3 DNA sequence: TGTGCCAGCAGTCTCGGCCGGGTCGAGCAGTACTTC. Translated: CASSLGRVEQYF.

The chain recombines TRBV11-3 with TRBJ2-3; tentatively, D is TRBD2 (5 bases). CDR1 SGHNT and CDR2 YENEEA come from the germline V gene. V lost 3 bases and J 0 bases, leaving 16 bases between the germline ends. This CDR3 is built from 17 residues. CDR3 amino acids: CASSFGGGWSSTDTQYF. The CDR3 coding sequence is TGTGCCAGCAGCTTCGGAGGAGGTTGGTCTAGCACAGATACGCAGTATTTT.

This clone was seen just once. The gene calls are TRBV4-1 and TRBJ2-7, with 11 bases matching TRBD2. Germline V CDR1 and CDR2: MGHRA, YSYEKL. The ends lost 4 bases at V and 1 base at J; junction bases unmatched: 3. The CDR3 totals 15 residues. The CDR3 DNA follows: TGCGCCAGCAGCCCCCCTAGCGGGGGGTCCTACGAGCAGTACTTC. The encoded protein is CASSPPSGGSYEQYF.

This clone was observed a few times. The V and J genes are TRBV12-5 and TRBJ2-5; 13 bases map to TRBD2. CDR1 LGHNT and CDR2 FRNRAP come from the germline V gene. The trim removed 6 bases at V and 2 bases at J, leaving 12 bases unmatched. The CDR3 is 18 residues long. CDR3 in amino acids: CASGPPGLAGVRQETQYF. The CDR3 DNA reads TGTGCTAGTGGCCCACCTGGACTAGCGGGGGTTAGACAAGAGACCCAGTACTTC. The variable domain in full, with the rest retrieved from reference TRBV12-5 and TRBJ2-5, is DARVTQTPRHKVTEMGQEVTMRCQPILGHNTVFWYRQTMMQGLELLAYFRNRAPLDDSGMPKDRFSAEMPDATLATLKIQPSEPRDSAVYFCASGPPGLAGVRQETQYFGPGTRLLVL.

Here the CDR3 reads CASSLGGENTGELFF. CDR3 coding DNA: TGTGCCAGCAGTCTAGGAGGGGAGAACACCGGGGAGCTGTTTTTT. J is TRBJ2-2 and V is TRBV6-6; D is perhaps TRBD2 (6 bases). CDR1 MNHNY and CDR2 SVGAGI come from the germline V gene (reference sequence). The CDR3 sequence is 15 residues long. V dropped 5 bases and J dropped 1 base, with 11 bases sitting between them.

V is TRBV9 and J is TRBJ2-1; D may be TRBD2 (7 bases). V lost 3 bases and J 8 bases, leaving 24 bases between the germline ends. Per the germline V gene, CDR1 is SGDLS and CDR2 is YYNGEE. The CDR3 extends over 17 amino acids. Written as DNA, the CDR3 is TGTGCCAGCAGCGATCCCCTCCACGGGGGGCCGGGCTATGAGCAGTTCTTC. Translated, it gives CASSDPLHGGPGYEQFF.